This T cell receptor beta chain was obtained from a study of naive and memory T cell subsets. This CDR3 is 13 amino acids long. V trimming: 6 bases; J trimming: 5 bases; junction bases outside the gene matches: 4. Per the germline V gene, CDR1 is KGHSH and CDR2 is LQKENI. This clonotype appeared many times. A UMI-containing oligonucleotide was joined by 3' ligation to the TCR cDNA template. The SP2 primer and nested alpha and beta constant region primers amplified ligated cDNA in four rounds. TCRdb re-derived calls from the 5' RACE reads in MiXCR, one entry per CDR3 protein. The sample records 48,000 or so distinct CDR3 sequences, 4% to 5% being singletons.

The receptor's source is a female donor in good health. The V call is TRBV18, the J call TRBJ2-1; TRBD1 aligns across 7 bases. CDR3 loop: CASSGTANNEQFF. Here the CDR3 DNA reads TGTGCCAGCTCCGGGACAGCGAACAATGAGCAGTTCTTC.